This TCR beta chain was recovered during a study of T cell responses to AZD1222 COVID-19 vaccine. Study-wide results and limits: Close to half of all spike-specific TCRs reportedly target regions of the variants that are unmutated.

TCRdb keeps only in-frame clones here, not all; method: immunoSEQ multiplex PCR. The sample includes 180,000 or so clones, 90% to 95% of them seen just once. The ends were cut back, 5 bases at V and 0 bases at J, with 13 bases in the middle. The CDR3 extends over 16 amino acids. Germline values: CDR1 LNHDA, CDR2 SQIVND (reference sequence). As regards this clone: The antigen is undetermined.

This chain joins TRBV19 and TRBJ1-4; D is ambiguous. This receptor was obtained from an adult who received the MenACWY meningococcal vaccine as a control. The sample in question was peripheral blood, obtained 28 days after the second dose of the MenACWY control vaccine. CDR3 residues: CASSGGLLATNEKLFF. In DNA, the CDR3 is TGTGCCAGTAGTGGTGGTCTCCTTGCAACTAATGAAAAACTGTTTTTT. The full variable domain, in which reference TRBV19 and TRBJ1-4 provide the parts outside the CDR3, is DGGITQSPKYLFRKEGQNVTLSCEQNLNHDAMYWYRQDPGQGLRLIYYSQIVNDFQKGDIAEGYSVSREKKESFPLTVTSAQKNPTAFYLCASSGGLLATNEKLFFGSGTQLSVL.